This is a list of T cell receptor beta chains from one sample in a study of cytomegalovirus exposure and HLA in healthy donors. Produced via immunoSEQ multiplex PCR; TCRdb's table is partial and in-frame only. Of 140,000 or so clones listed, 61% are singletons. The sequenced sample was PBMCs. The receptors stem from a male donor in good health and CMV-seronegative. Each CDR3 is given with its conserved first and last residue. D genes are given only for firm matches. Not every row has a clone size; where given, it reads once, few, many or a size class.

D,J,V,size,CDR3,DNA
.,TRBJ1-1,TRBV7-9,.,CASSQTGTEAFF,TGTGCCAGCAGCCAAACAGGAACTGAAGCTTTCTTT
.,TRBJ2-5,TRBV19,once,CASSTFTSGSGTQYF,TGTGCCAGTAGTACTTTCACCTCAGGGTCTGGGACCCAGTACTTC
.,TRBJ1-2,TRBV28,few,CASGVGRVYGYTF,TGTGCCAGCGGAGTCGGCAGAGTCTATGGCTACACCTTC
.,TRBJ2-7,TRBV6-5,.,CASSSDYEQYF,TGTGCCAGCAGCTCAGACTACGAGCAGTACTTC
.,TRBJ2-7,TRBV6-1,few,CASSEGAVLWPRRGPEQYF,TGTGCCAGCAGTGAGGGGGCAGTTCTCTGGCCCCGCCGCGGCCCCGAGCAGTACTTC
TRBD1,TRBJ2-7,TRBV6-5,.,CASSPRTGGSYEQYF,TGTGCCAGCAGTCCAAGGACAGGGGGGTCCTACGAGCAGTACTTC
.,TRBJ2-1,TRBV7-3,.,CASSPQGNEQFF,TGTGCCAGCAGCCCTCAGGGCAATGAGCAGTTCTTC
.,TRBJ2-6,TRBV6-6,.,CASSPYGDSGANVLTF,TGTGCCAGCAGCCCCTACGGGGACTCTGGGGCCAACGTCCTGACTTTC
TRBD1,TRBJ1-1,TRBV5-4,.,CASSPDRGLVYTEAFF,TGTGCCAGCAGCCCGGACAGGGGGCTAGTTTACACTGAAGCTTTCTTT
.,TRBJ1-1,TRBV7-2,few,CASSLVGGRGTEAFF,TGTGCCAGCAGCTTAGTAGGGGGAAGAGGGACTGAAGCTTTCTTT
.,TRBJ1-1,TRBV2,.,CASSERVRGSLAFF,TGTGCCAGCAGTGAACGGGTCAGGGGTTCTTTGGCTTTCTTT
TRBD2,TRBJ2-7,TRBV7-2,.,CASKTGGGHEQYF,TGTGCCAGCAAGACTGGGGGGGGTCACGAGCAGTACTTC
TRBD1,TRBJ1-2,TRBV7-9,.,CSSSLGTVRAYGYTF,TGTTCCAGCAGCTTGGGGACAGTCCGCGCCTATGGCTACACCTTC
TRBD2,TRBJ2-7,TRBV2,.,CASSEALPKRGRSYEQYF,TGTGCCAGCAGTGAAGCGCTTCCGAAGCGGGGGCGCTCCTACGAGCAGTACTTC
TRBD2,TRBJ2-3,TRBV9,.,CASSVTPAGGKGDTQYF,TGTGCCAGCAGCGTAACCCCAGCGGGGGGGAAAGGAGATACGCAGTATTTT
TRBD1,TRBJ1-1,TRBV2,.,CASSETPPGQMNTEAFF,TGTGCCAGCAGTGAAACACCACCGGGACAGATGAACACTGAAGCTTTCTTT
.,TRBJ2-2,TRBV7-6,few,CASSLARDGELFF,TGTGCCAGCAGCTTAGCCCGGGACGGGGAGCTGTTTTTT
.,TRBJ1-2,TRBV5-6,.,CASSWGRGYGYTF,TGTGCCAGCAGCTGGGGGAGGGGCTATGGCTACACCTTC
.,TRBJ1-4,TRBV9,.,CASSVGEEGHNEKLFF,TGTGCCAGCAGCGTAGGGGAGGAAGGACATAATGAAAAACTGTTTTTT
.,TRBJ2-5,TRBV5-1,.,CASSSQGEETQYF,TGCGCCAGCAGCTCACAGGGTGAAGAGACCCAGTACTTC
.,TRBJ2-2,TRBV5-4,.,CASSLAGTGELFF,TGTGCCAGCAGCTTGGCCGGGACCGGGGAGCTGTTTTTT
.,TRBJ2-3,TRBV11-1,.,CASSFDTSTDTQYF,TGTGCCAGCAGCTTCGACACGAGCACAGATACGCAGTATTTT
.,TRBJ2-6,TRBV30,.,CAWREGSGGANVLTF,TGTGCCTGGAGAGAAGGGAGCGGTGGGGCCAACGTCCTGACTTTC
TRBD1,TRBJ1-4,TRBV7-9,few,CASSRGRDEKLFF,TGTGCCAGCAGCAGGGGGCGGGATGAAAAACTGTTTTTT
.,TRBJ1-2,TRBV2,.,CASSEAQGLIGYTF,TGTGCCAGCAGTGAGGCACAGGGTCTGATCGGCTACACCTTC
TRBD2,TRBJ2-2,TRBV29-1,few,CSVALPGGTGELFF,TGCAGCGTTGCTCTCCCGGGGGGGACCGGGGAGCTGTTTTTT
.,TRBJ2-2,TRBV7-7,.,CASSLAKLANTGELFF,TGTGCCAGCAGCTTAGCGAAACTAGCGAACACCGGGGAGCTGTTTTTT
.,TRBJ1-5,TRBV27,.,CARGRHNQPQHF,TGTGCCCGTGGGAGACACAATCAGCCCCAGCATTTT
.,TRBJ2-3,TRBV10-3,.,CAISELAESTDTQYF,TGTGCCATCAGTGAGTTAGCGGAGAGCACAGATACGCAGTATTTT
.,TRBJ1-4,TRBV7-9,.,CASSKGNQGNGEKLFF,TGTGCCAGCAGCAAAGGAAACCAGGGGAACGGTGAAAAACTGTTTTTT
.,TRBJ2-3,TRBV11-2,.,CASSFKSGGGLSTDTQYF,TGTGCCAGCAGCTTTAAATCCGGCGGGGGCCTTAGCACAGATACGCAGTATTTT
TRBD1,TRBJ2-7,TRBV19,.,CASSMSQGVSEQYF,TGTGCCAGTAGTATGTCGCAGGGGGTGAGCGAGCAGTACTTC
TRBD1,TRBJ1-2,TRBV28,.,CASSLWGQGASVYGYTF,TGTGCCAGCAGTTTATGGGGACAGGGGGCGTCGGTCTATGGCTACACCTTC
TRBD2,TRBJ2-7,TRBV5-1,few,CASSPTSGGYEQYF,TGCGCCAGCAGCCCGACTAGCGGGGGCTACGAGCAGTACTTC
.,TRBJ1-2,TRBV6-5,.,CASSYGGRVSGYTF,TGTGCCAGCAGTTACGGCGGCAGGGTGAGCGGCTACACCTTC
.,TRBJ1-6,TRBV2,.,CASSEERGISPLHF,TGTGCCAGCAGTGAGGAGAGGGGGATCTCACCCCTCCACTTT
TRBD2,TRBJ2-7,TRBV7-2,once,CASSASGGAGRTYEQYF,TGTGCCAGCAGCGCGAGCGGGGGGGCAGGTAGAACCTACGAGCAGTACTTC
.,TRBJ2-7,TRBV4-1,.,CASSQEDKNYEQYF,TGCGCCAGCAGCCAAGAGGACAAAAACTACGAGCAGTACTTC
.,TRBJ2-5,TRBV5-4,.,CASSPGWGGAQETQYF,TGTGCCAGCAGCCCGGGCTGGGGGGGGGCTCAAGAGACCCAGTACTTC
.,TRBJ1-1,TRBV6-5,.,CASNRYTEAFF,TGTGCCAGCAACAGGTACACTGAAGCTTTCTTT
TRBD1,TRBJ1-6,TRBV5-4,once,CASSLKDRVGSPLHF,TGTGCCAGCAGCCTCAAGGACAGGGTGGGGTCACCCCTCCACTTT
TRBD1,TRBJ2-4,TRBV15,.,CATSRDWSGGANIQYF,TGTGCCACCAGCAGAGATTGGTCAGGGGGCGCGAACATTCAGTACTTC
TRBD1,TRBJ2-1,TRBV6-5,.,CASSSKTGVSYNEQFF,TGTGCCAGCAGTTCCAAGACAGGGGTCTCATACAATGAGCAGTTCTTC
.,TRBJ2-7,TRBV27,.,CASSPGQSPYEQYF,TGTGCCAGCAGCCCCGGACAGTCTCCCTACGAGCAGTACTTC
TRBD2,TRBJ2-1,TRBV7-3,.,CASSLNLAGSNEQFF,TGTGCCAGCAGCTTAAATCTAGCGGGGAGTAATGAGCAGTTCTTC
TRBD1,TRBJ2-7,TRBV7-8,.,CASSLGRSGTGFYEQYF,TGTGCCAGCAGCTTAGGACGGTCAGGGACAGGCTTTTACGAGCAGTACTTC
.,TRBJ2-5,TRBV10-3,.,CAISKGQETQYF,TGTGCCATCAGTAAGGGGCAAGAGACCCAGTACTTC
TRBD1,TRBJ2-7,TRBV6-5,.,CASWDRPYEQYF,TGTGCCAGCTGGGACAGACCCTACGAGCAGTACTTC
.,TRBJ2-1,TRBV27,.,CASSDSGYNEQFF,TGTGCCAGCAGTGACAGCGGGTACAATGAGCAGTTCTTC
TRBD1,TRBJ1-2,TRBV7-9,.,CASSSTGGIGYTF,TGTGCCAGCAGCTCGACAGGGGGCATCGGCTACACCTTC
.,TRBJ2-5,TRBV7-7,few,CASSLAPRRETQYF,TGTGCCAGCAGCTTAGCGCCTAGGCGAGAGACCCAGTACTTC